This T cell receptor beta chain was documented in a study of identical twins (dated by TCRdb to 2016 to 2018). Describing the broader study: TCR alpha and beta repertoires from monozygotic twins, unrelated adults of various ages and cord blood were deep-sequenced to test whether fetal clonotypes persist. To rule out contamination, the twin experiments were replicated at different times with different library preparation protocols.

The library relied on 5' RACE. Sequencing relied on an Illumina HiSeq 2000. A universal primer binding site was added through template switching, and the final cDNA carried a unique molecular identifier so that TCR cDNA molecules could be counted accurately. Specific primers in the conserved constant-segment region were used to synthesize first-strand cDNA for TCR alpha and beta chains. To control for contamination, every cDNA library carried two barcodes: a SMART-Mk sample barcode plus Illumina barcodes. Two successive PCR steps introduced TruSeq adapter sequences along with Illumina sample barcodes. The TCR alpha and beta cDNA libraries were sequenced on the Illumina HiSeq platform using custom primers. The authors' analysis ran thus. Raw reads were processed with MiGEC to extract unique molecular identifiers, and MiXCR was used to determine CDR3 positions. Recombination models were inferred per individual with the repgenHMM and IGoR tools using an EM algorithm. The tcR package in R was used for shared clonotype analysis, with sharing normalized by the product of cloneset sizes. To study raw recombination free of thymic and clonal selection effects, out-of-frame nonproductive sequences were analyzed. TCRdb handled the public reads itself, with Q25 trimming in fastp and clone calling in MiXCR, and kept productive beta chains. Entries that share a CDR3 protein sequence are merged under the most common genes and DNA. For this entry, the V and J calls and clone size follow TCRdb and not the study's own pipeline. This sample has 240,000 or so distinct CDR3 sequences in its table, and roughly 7% of those were observed once. The ten largest make up roughly 3.4% of the sample.

All donors were healthy Caucasians. The twin cohort comprised three pairs of female monozygotic twins, all aged roughly 18 to 30 years. Using Miltenyi CD45RO+ enrichment and human naive T-cell isolation kits, memory (CD45RO+) and naive T cells were isolated from PBMC. Beyond this particular receptor, the publication reports: Because the same donors could not be followed over many years, the conclusions relied on cross-sectional statistical analysis. Excess twin sharing in beta out-of-frame sequences was weaker because fewer shared sequences lowered the signal-to-noise ratio. Compared with coincidental sharing between unrelated individuals, out-of-frame TCR alpha sequences shared between twins had an excess of sequences with low generation probability. Invariant T cells such as MAIT and iNKT could partly confound zero-insertion analyses, although diverse VJ usage argued against such confounding for most clonotypes. Recombination models systematically underestimated out-of-frame TCR alpha sharing in monozygotic twins but agreed with sharing between unrelated individuals. Fewer insertions were carried by abundant cord blood beta clonotypes; a weaker similar trend was observed in young adult naive repertoires, while no such trend was observed in memory repertoires.

This clonotype has ten or more counts. Its antigen remains undetermined. No base qualities exist here, and no much larger clone lies one base off it. There are 14 amino acids in the CDR3, from cysteine to phenylalanine inclusive. The DNA shown is the 42-base CDR3, in frame from base 1. V is cut by 4 bases and J by 4 bases, and the space between the germline ends is 14 bases. CDR1 and CDR2 (DFQATT, SNEGSKA) derive from the germline V gene (reference sequence). These sequences were also reported in another study, on yellow fever vaccine responses in identical twins. The second study's paper adds: The T cell response to vaccination in identical twins was reported by the authors to appear partly convergent and partly personalized. Focusing on identical twins, the study followed the T cell clones that responded to the vaccine, and did so with precision.

Sequenced input: memory (CD45RO+) T cells sorted from blood. The label giving this sample's cell subset or site can be read as: CD45RO+ enriched T cells. The sequence joins TRBV20-1 to TRBJ2-1; TRBD2 is perhaps the D gene, given 5 matching bases. This TCR was sampled from a woman aged 18-30 years in good health. The CDR3 corresponds to CSATATTAYNEQFF. The sequence in DNA is TGCAGTGCTACGGCGACTACAGCTTACAATGAGCAGTTCTTC.